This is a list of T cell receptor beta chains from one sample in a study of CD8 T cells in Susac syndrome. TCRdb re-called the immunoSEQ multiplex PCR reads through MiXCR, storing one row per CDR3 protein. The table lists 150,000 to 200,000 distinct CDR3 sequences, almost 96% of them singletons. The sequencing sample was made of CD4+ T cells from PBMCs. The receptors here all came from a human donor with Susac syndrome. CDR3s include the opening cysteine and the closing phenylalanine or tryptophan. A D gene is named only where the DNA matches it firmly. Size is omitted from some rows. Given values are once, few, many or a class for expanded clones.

TGTGCCTGGAGCAAGGCTGATAATTCACCCCTCCACTTT	CAWSKADNSPLHF	TRBJ1-6	TRBV30	-	-
TGTGCCAGCAGCCACCAGACGGGGGCTAGCGGACGAGATACGCAGTATTTT	CASSHQTGASGRDTQYF	TRBJ2-3	TRBV7-9	-	-
TGCGCCAGCAGCTTGGCAGGGGGCTCTACAACTAATGAAAAACTGTTTTTT	CASSLAGGSTTNEKLFF	TRBJ1-4	TRBV5-1	-	TRBD1
TGTGCCAGCTCAGCCCGGGCCGACGGAGTGGCCCAGCATTTT	CASSARADGVAQHF	TRBJ1-5	TRBV18	-	-
TGCAGTGCACGAACCGGGACAGCCTTCAATCAGCCCCAGCATTTT	CSARTGTAFNQPQHF	TRBJ1-5	TRBV20-1	-	TRBD1
TGCGCCAGCAGCTTGGATAGGACAATGTCTCAGCCCCAGCATTTT	CASSLDRTMSQPQHF	TRBJ1-5	TRBV5-1	-	-
TGTGCCAGCAGCCAGGAGATAGCGGGGGGGCCAGGGGAGCTGTTTTTT	CASSQEIAGGPGELFF	TRBJ2-2	TRBV12-3/TRBV12-4	-	TRBD2
TGTGCCAGCAGGATTACTCAAACAGATACGCAGTATTTT	CASRITQTDTQYF	TRBJ2-3	TRBV12-3/TRBV12-4	once	-
TGTGCCAGCAGTGGACAGGGTTGGAGCAATCAGCCCCAGCATTTT	CASSGQGWSNQPQHF	TRBJ1-5	TRBV2	-	TRBD1
TGTGCCTGGAGTGTAAACAGGGGTGATCAGCCCCAGCATTTT	CAWSVNRGDQPQHF	TRBJ1-5	TRBV30	-	TRBD1
TGCGCCAGCAGCTTGGAACCGGGGAGTACTAATGAAAAACTGTTTTTT	CASSLEPGSTNEKLFF	TRBJ1-4	TRBV5-1	once	-
TGTGCCAGCGGGGGACAGGGGGTCTATGGCTACACCTTC	CASGGQGVYGYTF	TRBJ1-2	TRBV28	-	TRBD1
TGTGCCAGCAGCTCGACGCCGGGACTTACAGTCAAAGAGACCCAGTACTTC	CASSSTPGLTVKETQYF	TRBJ2-5	TRBV7-8	-	-
TGTGCCAGCAGCCCGGGCACGGGGGTCGAGCAGTACTTC	CASSPGTGVEQYF	TRBJ2-7	TRBV7-9	-	-
TGTGCCTGGAACGTCCGGGACGGTGAAGCTTTCTTT	CAWNVRDGEAFF	TRBJ1-1	TRBV30	-	-
TGTGCCTGGAGAGGCGGGACAGGGGTCTACAATGAGCAGTTCTTC	CAWRGGTGVYNEQFF	TRBJ2-1	TRBV30	-	TRBD1
TGTGCCAGCAGAACCGGGTCCCATTCACCCCTCCACTTT	CASRTGSHSPLHF	TRBJ1-6	TRBV12-3/TRBV12-4	once	-
TGCGCCAGCAGCCTGGAGGCCCAGGGCTATGGCTACACCTTC	CASSLEAQGYGYTF	TRBJ1-2	TRBV5-1	-	-
TGCAGTGCCCCACCCCAAGGGGGCAATTCACCCCTCCACTTT	CSAPPQGGNSPLHF	TRBJ1-6	TRBV20-1	-	TRBD1
TGCGCCAGCAGCTCCGATTCGCAGGGGCACAATGAGCAGTTCTTC	CASSSDSQGHNEQFF	TRBJ2-1	TRBV5-1	-	-
TGTGCCAGCAGATTAGCGGGGAAAGAGACCCAGTACTTC	CASRLAGKETQYF	TRBJ2-5	TRBV7-2	-	TRBD2
TGTGCCATCAGTGATTCGGCGGGGAGAGAGACTAATGAAAAACTGTTTTTT	CAISDSAGRETNEKLFF	TRBJ1-4	TRBV10-3	-	-
TGTGCCAGTACCGCGGACACTTGGGGTGTAACGAACACTGAAGCTTTCTTT	CASTADTWGVTNTEAFF	TRBJ1-1	TRBV19	once	-
TGTGCCAGTACGGTTCGCGGGGGAGCAGATACGCAGTATTTT	CASTVRGGADTQYF	TRBJ2-3	TRBV19	-	TRBD2
TGTGCCATGATGGACGAAGGGATAGGATCGCAGTATTTT	CAMMDEGIGSQYF	TRBJ2-3	TRBV30	-	-
TGTGCCTCAGGGACAAGCATCTACGAGCAGTACTTC	CASGTSIYEQYF	TRBJ2-7	TRBV30	-	-
TGTGCCAGCAGCTTGGACAGGGAGGCGTATGGCTACACCTTC	CASSLDREAYGYTF	TRBJ1-2	TRBV5-4	-	-
TGCAGCGTTGGGGGGACAAGAAATGAAAAACTGTTTTTT	CSVGGTRNEKLFF	TRBJ1-4	TRBV29-1	-	-
TGTGCCAGCAGCGTAGTGGCGAGCGGGGCTGGAAACACCATATATTTT	CASSVVASGAGNTIYF	TRBJ1-3	TRBV9	once	-
TGCGCCAGCAGCCCGGACAGGGAAGGGGGCGAAGCTTTCTTT	CASSPDREGGEAFF	TRBJ1-1	TRBV5-1	-	TRBD1
TGTGCCAGCAGTCGTACCGGGGGGACCCAGTACTTC	CASSRTGGTQYF	TRBJ2-5	TRBV2	-	-
TGTGCCAGCAGCCAAGACCCACGTGGTAGGGTGGATGGCTACACCTTC	CASSQDPRGRVDGYTF	TRBJ1-2	TRBV14	-	-
TGTGCCAGCAGAGCCGGGACTAGCTCGCAGACCCAGTACTTC	CASRAGTSSQTQYF	TRBJ2-5	TRBV12-3/TRBV12-4	-	TRBD2
TGTGCCAGCAGCCATTCGTCGGTGAGCGAGCAGTACTTC	CASSHSSVSEQYF	TRBJ2-7	TRBV3-1	-	-
TGCAGCGTTGGTGGTGGGCCTGAAAAACTGTTTTTT	CSVGGGPEKLFF	TRBJ1-4	TRBV29-1	-	-
TGTGCCAGCAGCGTATATTCTGGGGGCCTTAGGACAGATACGCAGTATTTT	CASSVYSGGLRTDTQYF	TRBJ2-3	TRBV9	-	-
TGCAGTGCTAGCTCCGCGGGGGGAAACAATGAGCAGTTCTTC	CSASSAGGNNEQFF	TRBJ2-1	TRBV20-1	-	TRBD2
TGTGCCAGCAGCACGGTACCGGGGATCGGTGACTATGGCTACACCTTC	CASSTVPGIGDYGYTF	TRBJ1-2	TRBV11-1	-	-
TGCAGCGTCACTAGCGGGGGCAACGTCGGGGAGCTGTTTTTT	CSVTSGGNVGELFF	TRBJ2-2	TRBV29-1	-	TRBD2
TGCGCCAGCACCTCTCCGGGGACGAGCACTGAAGCTTTCTTT	CASTSPGTSTEAFF	TRBJ1-1	TRBV5-1	-	-
TGTGCCAGCAGTTTAACGGGGGCGGATACTGAAGCTTTCTTT	CASSLTGADTEAFF	TRBJ1-1	TRBV12-3/TRBV12-4	-	-
TGTGCCAGCAGCTCACGACTAGCAGCTAGCACAGATACGCAGTATTTT	CASSSRLAASTDTQYF	TRBJ2-3	TRBV4-2	once	TRBD2
TGTGCCAGCAGCCCCCTACCAGGCCCTAGCAGGGGATTATACAATGAGCAGTTCTTC	CASSPLPGPSRGLYNEQFF	TRBJ2-1	TRBV14	-	-
TGTGCCTGGAGTGTACAAGGGCCCCAGCATTTT	CAWSVQGPQHF	TRBJ1-5	TRBV30	-	-